This is a list of T cell receptor beta chains from one sample in a study of technical replicates of blood from a few donors. Sequencing was performed with immunoSEQ multiplex PCR; in TCRdb, only in-frame clones are kept and a portion is missing. The table shows 65,000 to 85,000 clones, with just under 95% occurring only once. The sample comprised T cells isolated from PBMCs. The receptors come from a human donor in good health. The CDR3 runs from the conserved cysteine through the conserved F or W. D genes are given only for firm matches. The size entry is marked missing in some rows and otherwise reads once, few, many or a size class.

>.|TRBJ2-1|.|TRBV7-9
CASSLSGNEQFF
TGTGCCAGCAGCTTATCAGGAAATGAGCAGTTCTTC
>.|TRBJ2-3|TRBD2|TRBV6-6
CASSPREGLADTQYF
TGTGCCAGCAGTCCGCGGGAGGGGTTGGCAGATACGCAGTATTTT
>.|TRBJ1-3|.|TRBV14
CASSQQALSSGNTIYF
TGTGCCAGCAGCCAACAGGCGCTGTCCTCTGGAAACACCATATATTTT
>.|TRBJ2-6|TRBD1|TRBV2
CAILQGAPGANVLTF
TGTGCCATTTTACAGGGGGCGCCCGGGGCCAACGTCCTGACTTTC
>.|TRBJ2-1|TRBD2|TRBV27
CASSSPGLAGSDEQFF
TGTGCCAGCAGTTCCCCGGGACTAGCGGGATCGGATGAGCAGTTCTTC
>.|TRBJ2-5|TRBD2|TRBV7-9
CASSLVGLVGGETQYF
TGTGCCAGCAGCTTAGTAGGACTAGTAGGCGGGGAGACCCAGTACTTC
>.|TRBJ2-7|.|TRBV9
CASSSPGAYEQYF
TGTGCCAGCAGCTCCCCGGGGGCCTACGAGCAGTACTTC
>.|TRBJ2-2|.|TRBV2
CASSEIIIAGELFF
TGTGCCAGCAGTGAAATAATTATAGCCGGGGAGCTGTTTTTT
>.|TRBJ1-1|TRBD1|TRBV19
CASRGTGLGGAFF
TGTGCCAGTAGGGGGACAGGCCTAGGGGGAGCTTTCTTT
>.|TRBJ2-7|.|TRBV28
CASSSNPGYSYEQYF
TGTGCCAGCAGTTCAAATCCGGGATACTCCTACGAGCAGTACTTC
>few|TRBJ2-5|.|TRBV10-3
CAISDGLSQETQYF
TGTGCCATCAGTGACGGACTGTCACAAGAGACCCAGTACTTC
>.|TRBJ1-2|.|TRBV9
CASKDSPDRGIYGYTF
TGTGCCAGCAAGGACAGTCCAGACCGAGGGATCTATGGCTACACCTTC
>.|TRBJ2-7|TRBD2|TRBV30
CAWSSGGSWQYF
TGTGCCTGGAGTTCGGGGGGTAGTTGGCAGTACTTC
>.|TRBJ2-1|TRBD1|TRBV27
CASSSAFRGTNYNEQFF
TGTGCCAGCAGCTCGGCCTTCAGGGGGACGAATTACAATGAGCAGTTCTTC
>.|TRBJ1-1|TRBD1|TRBV27
CASSLDRGAVAEAFF
TGTGCCAGCAGTTTGGACAGGGGTGCTGTCGCTGAAGCTTTCTTT
>.|TRBJ2-1|.|TRBV6-5
CASSLSGLASYNEQFF
TGTGCCAGCAGTTTATCTGGGCTAGCGTCCTACAATGAGCAGTTCTTC
>.|TRBJ2-5|TRBD2|TRBV5-1
CASSLGLTSGQETQYF
TGCGCCAGCAGCTTGGGCCTAACTAGCGGACAAGAGACCCAGTACTTC
>.|TRBJ1-2|TRBD1|TRBV6-5
CASRKIGTVYGYTF
TGTGCCAGCAGAAAAATAGGGACAGTTTACGGCTACACCTTC
>.|TRBJ2-1|.|TRBV4-1
CASSQNAALINEQFF
TGCGCCAGCAGCCAAAATGCGGCCCTGATCAATGAGCAGTTCTTC
>few|TRBJ2-7|.|TRBV2
CASFGQSYEQYF
TGTGCCAGCTTTGGACAGTCCTACGAGCAGTACTTC
>once|TRBJ2-7|.|TRBV7-3
CASSSTWASSSSEQYF
TGTGCCAGCAGCTCCACCTGGGCTAGCTCTTCTTCCGAGCAGTACTTC
>.|TRBJ2-7|TRBD1|TRBV7-2
CASSFRDRPYEQYF
TGTGCCAGCAGCTTCCGGGACAGGCCCTACGAGCAGTACTTC
>.|TRBJ2-7|TRBD1|TRBV6-5
CASSKEPGQGDEQYF
TGTGCCAGCAGCAAGGAGCCGGGACAGGGGGACGAGCAGTACTTC
>.|TRBJ1-1|.|TRBV25-1
CASSEQGYTEAFF
TGTGCCAGCAGTGAACAGGGATACACTGAAGCTTTCTTT
>.|TRBJ1-2|.|TRBV5-8
CASSLSGKSAYGYTF
TGTGCCAGCAGCTTATCCGGGAAGTCCGCCTATGGCTACACCTTC
>.|TRBJ1-2|TRBD1|TRBV27
CASSLGGAYGYTF
TGTGCCAGCAGTCTAGGGGGCGCCTATGGCTACACCTTC
>.|TRBJ1-5|.|TRBV7-8
CASSLELVGGQLWNQPQHF
TGTGCCAGCAGCTTAGAGCTCGTAGGCGGGCAGCTTTGGAATCAGCCCCAGCATTTT
>.|TRBJ2-7|TRBD1|TRBV10-3
CAISWDRYYEQYF
TGTGCCATCAGTTGGGACAGATACTACGAGCAGTACTTC
>.|TRBJ1-4|.|TRBV5-4
CASRETPGQLAEKLFF
TGTGCCAGCAGAGAGACACCGGGACAACTGGCAGAAAAACTGTTTTTT
>.|TRBJ2-7|TRBD1|TRBV6-1
CASSVIGTGLYEQYF
TGTGCCAGCAGTGTCATTGGGACAGGTCTCTACGAGCAGTACTTC
>once|TRBJ2-1|.|TRBV29-1
CSVRAGSNEQFF
TGCAGCGTCCGAGCGGGTTCCAATGAGCAGTTCTTC
>.|TRBJ2-2|TRBD2|TRBV7-2
CASSLGGRNTGELFF
TGTGCCAGCAGCTTAGGCGGGAGGAACACCGGGGAGCTGTTTTTT
>.|TRBJ1-2|.|TRBV6-5
CASSYSPIYGYTF
TGTGCCAGCAGTTACAGTCCGATCTACGGCTACACCTTC
>.|TRBJ2-1|TRBD2|TRBV28
CASSVPSGRADSRYNEQFF
TGTGCCAGCAGTGTCCCTAGCGGGAGGGCCGATAGTAGATACAATGAGCAGTTCTTC
>.|TRBJ2-7|TRBD2|TRBV7-3
CASSVSGPSYEQYF
TGTGCCAGCAGCGTTAGCGGGCCGTCCTACGAGCAGTACTTC
>.|TRBJ1-1|.|TRBV19
CASSIVGTAFF
TGTGCCAGTAGTATAGTGGGCACTGCTTTCTTT
>.|TRBJ1-3|.|TRBV5-1
CANEVRAQGNTIYF
TGCGCCAACGAGGTCAGGGCCCAGGGGAACACCATATATTTT
>.|TRBJ1-1|.|TRBV13
CASSLPPPGFYGAFF
TGTGCCAGCAGCTTACCCCCCCCGGGGTTCTATGGAGCTTTCTTT
>.|TRBJ2-1|.|TRBV4-3
CASSQESGHNNEQFF
TGCGCCAGCAGCCAAGAGTCGGGACACAACAATGAGCAGTTCTTC
>.|TRBJ2-7|.|TRBV19
CASSAGQSYEQYF
TGTGCCAGTAGTGCGGGACAGTCCTACGAGCAGTACTTC
>.|TRBJ2-7|TRBD1|TRBV11-2
CASSRGQGGRTGEQYF
TGTGCCAGCAGCCGAGGACAGGGAGGTAGGACTGGAGAGCAGTACTTC
>.|TRBJ2-1|.|TRBV30
CAWSYSSYNEQFF
TGTGCCTGGAGTTACAGCTCCTACAATGAGCAGTTCTTC
>.|TRBJ1-1|.|TRBV19
CASSIATNTEAFF
TGTGCCAGTAGTATCGCGACAAACACTGAAGCTTTCTTT
>.|TRBJ2-3|.|TRBV11-2
CASSLEAGTQYF
TGTGCCAGCAGCTTAGAAGCGGGTACGCAGTATTTT
>.|TRBJ2-2|TRBD1|TRBV7-3
CASNIGTGPNTGELFF
TGTGCCAGCAACATTGGGACAGGTCCGAACACCGGGGAGCTGTTTTTT
>.|TRBJ1-2|.|TRBV7-9
CASSPDRVNTF
TGTGCCAGCAGCCCAGACAGAGTTAACACCTTC
>.|TRBJ2-7|.|TRBV10-1
CASAGSSYEQYF
TGCGCCAGCGCAGGTAGCTCCTACGAGCAGTACTTC
>.|TRBJ2-7|.|TRBV6-6
CASRTTAYEQYF
TGTGCCAGCAGGACTACCGCCTACGAGCAGTACTTC
>.|TRBJ1-4|.|TRBV19
CASSTEVGEKLFF
TGTGCCAGTAGTACCGAGGTTGGTGAAAAACTGTTTTTT